Below, 6 T cell receptor beta chains from the same sample are listed, as sequenced in a study of T cell repertoires in cytomegalovirus infection. These receptors have no identified antigens. TCRdb re-called the reads with MiXCR, one entry per CDR3 protein. The sample yields fewer than 850,000 distinct CDR3 sequences, 29% seen once. The sequencing here drew on cultured CD8+ T cells from PBMCs, taken from culture after CMV antigen stimulation. All receptors derive from a human donor in good health (CMV status not recorded). Some clones in this sample may be carry-over from other donors' samples.

This clonotype was recorded a few times. The chain is built from TRBV7-9 and TRBJ2-1, with 10 bases matching TRBD2. CDR3 length: 14 residues. V gave up 8 bases and J gave up 9 bases; unmatched junction bases: 10. Per the germline V gene, CDR1 is SEHNR and CDR2 is FQNEAQ (reference sequence). CDR3 loop: CASGAGGDFSEQFF. The CDR3 DNA sequence: TGTGCCAGCGGAGCGGGGGGGGATTTCAGTGAGCAGTTCTTC.

Turning to this clonotype: Since the CDR3 does not end with the conserved phenylalanine or tryptophan, this likely comes from a read error. The rearrangement links TRBV7-4 to TRBJ2-7; TRBD1 is a possible D gene (6 bases). Trimming left V 2 bases short and J 6 bases short, with 14 bases between. The CDR3 has 14 amino acids. Germline CDR1 and CDR2: SGHVT and SQSDAQ. CDR3 nucleotides: TGTGCCAGCAGCTTATCGAACAGGGCCGCCGAGCAGTACTAC. Protein sequence: CASSLSNRAAEQYY.

The chain joins TRBV18 to TRBJ1-1, with a tentative D call TRBD1 (6 bases). CDR3 length equals 16 residues. Trimming took 5 bases from V and 1 from J, leaving 17 bases between them. Germline CDR1 is KGHSH and CDR2 is LQKENI. As DNA, the CDR3 is TGTGCCAGCTCATCCCGGACAGAAAAAGCGAACACTGAAGCTTTCTTT. Its protein product is CASSSRTEKANTEAFF.

The chain recombines TRBV5-6 with TRBJ1-5, with 7 bases lining up with TRBD1. In germline, CDR1 is SGHDT, CDR2 YYEEEE. After removal of 4 bases from V and 4 bases from J, the junction contained 8 bases not matched to a gene. The length of the CDR3 is 15 residues. The CDR3 reads CASSLSYRGNQPQHF. CDR3 coding DNA: TGTGCCAGCAGCCTATCCTACAGGGGTAATCAGCCCCAGCATTTT.

V is TRBV6-6 and J is TRBJ2-3; no definite D call. Per germline, CDR1 MNHNY and CDR2 SVGAGI (reference sequence). Trimming removed 8 bases at V and 6 bases at J, with 12 bases between. The CDR3 spans 12 residues. The CDR3 nucleotides read TGTGCCAGCGGTGCCTTAGGCGATACGCAGTATTTT. Its translation is CASGALGDTQYF.

This clonotype was detected a few times. Mismatch with germline at one junction end may stem from a read error. The chain carries TRBV19 and TRBJ1-1; the match to TRBD1 covers 7 bases. Germline CDR1 and CDR2: LNHDA and SQIVND (reference sequence). The CDR3 is made up of 15 amino acids. The CDR3 reads CASSRNRGMNTEAFF. CDR3 bases: TGTGCTAGTAGCAGAAACAGGGGTATGAACACTGAAGCTTTCTTT. The complete variable domain, with remaining parts taken from reference TRBV19 and TRBJ1-1, reads DGGITQSPKYLFRKEGQNVTLSCEQNLNHDAMYWYRQDPGQGLRLIYYSQIVNDFQKGDIAEGYSVSREKKESFPLTVTSAQKNPTAFYLCASSRNRGMNTEAFFGQGTRLTVV.